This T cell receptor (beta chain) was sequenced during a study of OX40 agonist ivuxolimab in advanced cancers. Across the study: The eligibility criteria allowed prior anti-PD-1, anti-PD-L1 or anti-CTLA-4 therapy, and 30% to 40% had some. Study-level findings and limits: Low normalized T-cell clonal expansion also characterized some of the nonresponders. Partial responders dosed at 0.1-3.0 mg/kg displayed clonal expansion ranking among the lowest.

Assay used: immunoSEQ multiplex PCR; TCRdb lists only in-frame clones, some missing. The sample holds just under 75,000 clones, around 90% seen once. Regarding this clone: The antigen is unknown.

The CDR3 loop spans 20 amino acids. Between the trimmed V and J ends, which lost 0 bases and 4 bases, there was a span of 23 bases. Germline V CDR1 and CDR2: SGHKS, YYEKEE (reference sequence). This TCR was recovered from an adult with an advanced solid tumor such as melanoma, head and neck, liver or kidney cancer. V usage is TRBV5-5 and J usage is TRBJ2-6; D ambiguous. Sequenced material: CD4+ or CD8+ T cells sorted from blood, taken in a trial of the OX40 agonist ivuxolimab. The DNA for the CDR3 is TGTGCCAGCAGCTTGGTCGTAAGGTTCACCCAACAACCCGGGGCCAACGTCCTGACTTTC. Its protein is CASSLVVRFTQQPGANVLTF.